The 26 T cell receptor beta chains given below trace back to one sample, sequenced in a study of blood T cell repertoires in COVID-19. The assay was immunoSEQ multiplex PCR, and TCRdb's table has in-frame clones only and misses some. Among about 190,000 clones listed, around 85% were seen once. The sequencing input was PBMCs or T cells enriched from blood (not recorded which). The receptors come from a woman aged 25-40 years who had recovered from COVID-19.

The chain joins TRBV5-1 to TRBJ2-1, with 9 bases identical to TRBD1. The germline gives CDR1 SGHRS, CDR2 YFSETQ. The CDR3 is 15 residues long. V lost 1 base, J lost 6 bases, and 5 bases stayed unmatched. DNA of the CDR3: TGCGCCAGCAGCTTGATGACGACAGGGGGCAATGAGCAGTTCTTC. Its translation is CASSLMTTGGNEQFF.

This sequence joins TRBV27 and TRBJ2-1, with no clear D. Trimming removed 4 bases at V and 0 bases at J, with 7 bases between. Germline CDR1 reads MNHEY; CDR2 reads SMNVEV (reference sequence). The CDR3 covers 14 residues. The DNA of the CDR3 is TGTGCCAGCAGTTCCCTTAGCTCCTACAATGAGCAGTTCTTC. It translates to CASSSLSSYNEQFF.

CDR3 coding DNA: TGTGCCAGCAGAGCAGTAGGGGGTAACACTGAAGCTTTCTTT. This gives the protein CASRAVGGNTEAFF. The chain couples TRBV2 to TRBJ1-1; the D gene is possibly TRBD1 (6 bases). This CDR3 is built from 14 residues. Germline V CDR1 and CDR2: SNHLY, FYNNEI. The V gene lost 6 bases and the J gene lost 2 bases, with 13 bases spanning the gap.

The V and J genes are TRBV18 and TRBJ2-5; 11 bases line up with TRBD2. Looked up from germline, CDR1 is KGHSH and CDR2 is LQKENI. The V segment lost 1 base and the J segment 0 bases; nucleotides outside the gene matches: 7. This CDR3 region has 18 residues. CDR3 protein: CASSPRLAGGTNQETQYF. Here the CDR3 DNA reads TGTGCCAGCTCACCACGCCTAGCGGGAGGCACCAACCAAGAGACCCAGTACTTC.

The rearrangement uses TRBV5-1 and TRBJ2-1; 8 positions match TRBD2. Germline V lookup: CDR1 SGHRS, CDR2 YFSETQ. V gave up 5 bases and J gave up 5 bases; unmatched junction bases: 6. The CDR3 consists of 14 residues. The chain's CDR3 is CASRTGTSHNEQFF. CDR3 nucleotides: TGCGCCAGCAGAACCGGGACTAGTCACAATGAGCAGTTCTTC.

The V call is TRBV7-8, the J call TRBJ2-7, with TRBD2 matching 11 bases. The CDR3 covers 16 residues. With V trimmed by 5 bases and J by 0 bases, 6 bases remained unmatched. Germline CDR1 SGHVS, CDR2 FQNEAQ. CDR3 in amino acids: CASSPGTSGISYEQYF. The DNA of the CDR3 is TGTGCCAGCAGCCCTGGGACTAGCGGCATCTCCTACGAGCAGTACTTC.

The V and J genes are TRBV28 and TRBJ2-7; 8 nucleotides line up with TRBD2. Per the germline V gene, CDR1 is MDHEN and CDR2 is SYDVKM. V dropped 7 bases and J dropped 0; count of bases not matched to a gene: 8. This CDR3 contains 15 residues. CDR3: CASMEAGDVSYEQYF. The DNA for the CDR3 is TGTGCCAGCATGGAAGCGGGGGATGTCTCCTACGAGCAGTACTTC.

The chain carries TRBV5-4 and TRBJ2-3; D is unclear. The V end was cut by 5 bases, the J end by 3 bases, with 10 bases between. Germline CDR1 is SGHNT and CDR2 is YYREEE (reference sequence). CDR3 length: 13 amino acids. CDR3 coding DNA: TGTGCCAGCAGGATGGCACGTACAGATACGCAGTATTTT. Protein sequence: CASRMARTDTQYF.

The J gene is TRBJ2-7, the V gene TRBV11-2; 8 bases fit TRBD2. Per germline, CDR1 SGHAT and CDR2 FQNNGV. With V trimmed by 1 base and J by 6 bases, 8 bases remained unmatched. The length of the CDR3 is 15 residues. The DNA for the CDR3 is TGTGCCAGCAGCTTAGGAGTCGGGGGGGCCCGCGAGCAGTACGTC. It yields the protein CASSLGVGGAREQYV.

The chain couples TRBV19 to TRBJ1-2; no definite D call. Germline assignment: CDR1 LNHDA and CDR2 SQIVND (reference sequence). This CDR3 is built from 13 residues. V was cut by 3 bases and J by 8 bases, with 13 bases left in between. The CDR3 loop is CASSIGSGGGYTF. CDR3 in DNA: TGTGCCAGTAGTATTGGTTCGGGAGGCGGCTACACCTTC.

This clone was seen once. The chain couples TRBV2 to TRBJ2-2; tentatively, D is TRBD1 (5 bases). Per germline, CDR1 SNHLY and CDR2 FYNNEI. The germline V and J ends were trimmed by 3 bases and 7 bases, with 9 bases remaining between them. The CDR3 length is 13 residues. The CDR3 region is CASSDRVGGELFF. DNA of the CDR3: TGTGCCAGCAGTGACAGGGTGGGCGGGGAGCTGTTTTTT.

The chain joins TRBV2 to TRBJ2-5, with a weak D call TRBD1 (5 bases). V shed 6 bases and J shed 9 bases, with 17 bases lying between them. Germline CDR1 SNHLY, CDR2 FYNNEI. The CDR3 extends over 13 amino acids. This CDR3 is CASRDASIGAQYF. CDR3 coding DNA: TGTGCCAGCAGAGATGCTTCTATAGGGGCCCAGTACTTC.

A few counts support this clone. The V and J genes are TRBV6-5 and TRBJ2-7; TRBD1 might be the D (5 bases). The CDR3 has 13 residues. CDR1 and CDR2 from the germline V gene are MNHEY and SVGAGI. Trimming removed 6 bases at V and 2 bases at J, with 11 bases between. For the CDR3, the DNA is TGTGCCAGCAGCCCAGGGTACCCCTACGAGCAGTACGTC. Translated: CASSPGYPYEQYV.

CDR3 sequence (DNA): TGTGCCAGCAGCACTGACAGGGTTGGCGGCTACACCTTC. Its translation is CASSTDRVGGYTF. This rearrangement joins TRBV2 to TRBJ1-2; 7 nucleotides line up with TRBD1. Germline CDR1 SNHLY, CDR2 FYNNEI. V shed 6 bases and J 8 bases; nucleotides not matched to a gene: 9. This CDR3 is built from 13 residues.

The J gene is TRBJ2-7, the V gene TRBV28, with 9 bases identical to TRBD2. CDR3 size: 16 residues. Trimming cost V 2 bases and J 2 bases; bases outside gene matches: 7. CDR1 and CDR2 (germline): MDHEN, SYDVKM. The CDR3 sequence: CASSLGGGGGTYEQYF. The CDR3 nucleotides are TGTGCCAGCAGTTTAGGTGGCGGGGGGGGAACCTACGAGCAGTACTTC.

V and J are TRBV24-1 and TRBJ1-2, with 9 bases matching TRBD1. J gave up 4 bases and V 2 bases, and 7 bases lay outside the gene matches. The germline V gene encodes CDR1 KGHDR and CDR2 SFDVKD. The length of the CDR3 is 16 residues. The CDR3 nucleotides read TGTGCCACCAGTGATTGGGACAGGGATGGTCCCTATGGCTACACCTTC. Translating gives CATSDWDRDGPYGYTF.

V gene TRBV18 combines with J gene TRBJ1-1, with a tentative D call TRBD1 (6 bases). Germline lookup yields CDR1 KGHSH and CDR2 LQKENI. This CDR3 has 16 amino acids. V lost 2 bases and J lost 0, with 13 bases in between. The DNA for the CDR3 is TGTGCCAGCTCACCAGTGCCGGACAGAGTGAACACTGAAGCTTTCTTT. It codes for CASSPVPDRVNTEAFF.

Remarks on this clone: Other DNA sequences from this sample encode an identical CDR3 as well. J is TRBJ2-7 and V is TRBV11-3, with 9 bases fitting TRBD1. V dropped 3 bases and J dropped 0; count of bases not matched to a gene: 3. The CDR3 has 15 amino acids. Germline V gene data show CDR1 as SGHNT and CDR2 as YENEEA. CDR3 sequence reads: CASSFGTGSSYEQYF. CDR3 coding DNA: TGTGCCAGCAGCTTCGGGACAGGGAGCTCCTACGAGCAGTACTTC.

This clone has only one observation. The J gene is TRBJ2-1, the V gene TRBV5-1; 7 bases are a match to TRBD2. This CDR3 region has 14 residues. Trimming cost V 2 bases and J 7 bases; bases outside gene matches: 6. Germline V gene sequence: CDR1 SGHRS, CDR2 YFSETQ. The CDR3 loop is CASSLREGRNEQFF. CDR3 bases: TGCGCCAGCAGCTTAAGGGAGGGCCGGAATGAGCAGTTCTTC.

This clone turned up a few times. J is TRBJ1-1 and V is TRBV5-1; TRBD1 matches 9 bases. V dropped 3 bases and J dropped 2; count of bases not matched to a gene: 2. From germline, CDR1 is SGHRS and CDR2 YFSETQ. The CDR3 is 14 amino acids. The DNA of the CDR3 is TGCGCCAGCAGCTCGGGACAGGGAAACACTGAAGCTTTCTTT. This gives the protein CASSSGQGNTEAFF.

This CDR3 is CASSGSGTDTGELFF. CDR3 coding DNA: TGTGCCAGCAGCGGTTCCGGGACAGACACCGGGGAGCTGTTTTTT. V gene TRBV7-9 combines with J gene TRBJ2-2; 7 positions match TRBD1. Per germline, CDR1 SEHNR and CDR2 FQNEAQ (reference sequence). The ends lost 5 bases at V and 3 bases at J; junction bases unmatched: 6. The CDR3 is 15 residues long.

This clone was recorded only once. J is TRBJ2-3 and V is TRBV29-1, with a tentative D call TRBD2 (6 bases). This CDR3 region has 17 residues. CDR1 SQVTM and CDR2 ANQGSEA come from the germline V gene. V dropped 1 base and J dropped 2 bases, with 19 bases sitting between them. The CDR3 DNA reads TGCAGCGTTGAAGGGAGGGTAGCGCCCACTTTCACAGATACGCAGTATTTT. This translates into CSVEGRVAPTFTDTQYF.

CDR3 protein: CASSLNDISQPQHF. The CDR3 region has the DNA TGTGCCAGCAGTTTAAACGATATCAGTCAGCCCCAGCATTTT. This chain connects TRBV27 to TRBJ1-5; the D is unclear. V was trimmed by 2 bases and J by 6 bases, leaving 11 bases between them. The germline CDR1 and CDR2 sequences are MNHEY and SMNVEV (reference sequence). The CDR3 contains 14 residues.

J is TRBJ1-5 and V is TRBV18, with D uncertain. CDR1 is KGHSH and CDR2 is LQKENI in the germline V gene. The CDR3 consists of 16 residues. V lost 6 bases and J 3 bases, leaving 18 bases between the germline ends. In nucleotides, the CDR3 is TGTGCCAGCTCCCTAGATCAAGAGTATTCCAATCAGCCCCAGCATTTT. Its translation: CASSLDQEYSNQPQHF. The variable domain in full, completed from reference TRBV18 and TRBJ1-5, reads NAGVMQNPRHLVRRRGQEARLRCSPMKGHSHVYWYRQLPEEGLKFMVYLQKENIIDESGMPKERFSAEFPKEGPSILRIQQVVRGDSAAYFCASSLDQEYSNQPQHFGDGTRLSIL.

The chain carries TRBV7-9 and TRBJ1-4, with TRBD1 as a possible D gene (6 bases). Trimming removed 11 bases from V and 3 bases from J, with 19 bases in between. CDR3 length: 15 amino acids. Per germline, CDR1 SEHNR and CDR2 FQNEAQ (reference sequence). CDR3 in amino acids: CAYHREGVANEKLFF. The CDR3 region has the DNA TGTGCCTACCACAGGGAGGGAGTTGCTAATGAAAAACTGTTTTTT.

The chain recombines TRBV28 with TRBJ2-7; 10 nucleotides agree with TRBD1. Germline lookup yields CDR1 MDHEN and CDR2 SYDVKM. V trimming: 2 bases; J trimming: 6 bases; junction bases outside the gene matches: 13. CDR3 length: 17 residues. CDR3 in DNA: TGTGCCAGCAGTTTAACGACCACGGACAGGGGGTTAGCCGAGCAGTACGTC. Translation: CASSLTTTDRGLAEQYV.